This TCR beta chain was documented in a study of beta chain features in type 1 diabetes. Overall study context: The number of sorted cells examined across all samples was some 99 million.

Study findings and constraints: Reduced insertions and increased deletions marked VDJ junctions in type 1 diabetes patients. Among patients with Type 1 diabetes, TCRB CDR3s were moderately but significantly shorter in every one of the four CD4+ subsets.

Expressed TCRB transcripts got sequenced, as all isolated RNA was reverse transcribed. TCRdb's copy holds only in-frame clones and misses some; the assay was immunoSEQ multiplex PCR. The repertoire consists of 640,000 or so clones, with around 15% occurring once and the leading ten covering roughly 0.04%. As for this clone: Its antigen remains unidentified.

The sample taken for sequencing was naive CD4+ T cells from blood. The receptor was isolated from a young man with type 1 diabetes.

CDR3: CASSSVTLNTEAFF. The DNA for the CDR3 is TGTGCCAGCAGTTCGGTGACGTTGAACACTGAAGCTTTCTTT. The V call is TRBV6-1, the J call TRBJ1-1; D gene uncertain. The CDR3 is 14 residues long. Trimming cost V 5 bases and J 0 bases, with 10 bases left between them. The germline V gene has CDR1 MNHNS and CDR2 SASEGT.